Described below is a single T cell receptor (beta chain) sequence and its context. Its antigen remains undetermined. Base-call qualities are not available, and no considerably larger clone is one nucleotide away. This sample is part of a study of post-analysis software for immune sequencing data (dated by TCRdb to between 2014 and 2016). Study-level background: Recorded disease courses included relapsing-remitting, secondary progressive and progressive-relapsing multiple sclerosis, with some patients lacking subtype annotation. The patient repertoires were compared against roughly 12 previously published healthy control repertoires obtained from donors aged roughly 6 to 25 years. A subset of samples was prepared in parallel using single-end sample barcoding, then pooled and co-amplified after Illumina adapter ligation. Beyond this particular receptor, the publication reports: Patients showed significantly higher frequencies than controls for a handful of TRBV segments, among them TRBV5-6, TRBV5-1 and TRBV20-1. Normalized Chao1 diversity was significantly lower in multiple sclerosis patients than controls, suggesting substantial peripheral T-cell clonal expansion. Strong co-clustering of samples prepared in the same batch was shown by direct clustering with F measure, prompting a batch-effect correction. The multiple sclerosis patient group was slightly younger than the control group.

To demonstrate the VDJtools post-analysis software, TCR beta repertoires were profiled from the peripheral blood of about a dozen young patients with multiple sclerosis. The multiple sclerosis patients were children and adolescents ranging in age from about 6 to 16 years. Trimming removed 7 bases from V and 2 bases from J; the gene matches leave 13 bases unexplained. Based on the germline V gene, the CDR1 and CDR2 sequences are MDHEN and SYDVKM. Spanning cysteine to phenylalanine, the CDR3 consists of 17 amino acids. Only the CDR3 part of the read is kept: 51 bases, read in frame from the first base. Libraries were prepared through PCR. Sequencer: Illumina HiSeq 2500. Unique molecular identifiers were incorporated into TCR beta cDNA libraries to reduce PCR and sequencing biases. Roughly 0.5 million cDNA molecules were obtained per 1 to 10 million input T cells, so each molecule approximated one T cell. The patient libraries were prepared and sequenced using the same protocol as the earlier healthy control dataset. Samples belonging to the same batch were prepared together, multiplexed and sequenced on a shared HiSeq lane. The original methods were these. MIGEC handled the raw barcoded reads, throwing out single-read molecular identifier groups before consensus assembly and CDR3 extraction. Clonotype tables were post-analysed with VDJtools, and diversity was normalized by down-sampling all datasets to the smallest sample size. Repertoire overlap clustering matched CDR3 amino acid but not nucleotide sequences to correct batch-related cross-sample contamination. TCRdb's own reprocessing of the public reads used fastp at Q25 and MiXCR and kept productive beta chains. A single entry per CDR3 protein holds the most common genes and DNA from its merged rows. The V and J calls and clone size are TCRdb's, not the authors'. This sample lists about 200,000 distinct CDR3 sequences; 29% were detected once. The top ten clonotypes cover approximately 3.6% of the sample.

The rearranged chain carries TRBV28 and TRBJ2-1; TRBD2 agrees with 8 junctional bases. The sample consisted of blood. The TCR originated in a girl aged 2 to 17 with multiple sclerosis. The nucleotide sequence reads as follows: TGTGCCAGCAATTCCCTCGCGGGGCGGGAGGCCTACAATGAGCAGTTCTTC. This sequence encodes CASNSLAGREAYNEQFF.